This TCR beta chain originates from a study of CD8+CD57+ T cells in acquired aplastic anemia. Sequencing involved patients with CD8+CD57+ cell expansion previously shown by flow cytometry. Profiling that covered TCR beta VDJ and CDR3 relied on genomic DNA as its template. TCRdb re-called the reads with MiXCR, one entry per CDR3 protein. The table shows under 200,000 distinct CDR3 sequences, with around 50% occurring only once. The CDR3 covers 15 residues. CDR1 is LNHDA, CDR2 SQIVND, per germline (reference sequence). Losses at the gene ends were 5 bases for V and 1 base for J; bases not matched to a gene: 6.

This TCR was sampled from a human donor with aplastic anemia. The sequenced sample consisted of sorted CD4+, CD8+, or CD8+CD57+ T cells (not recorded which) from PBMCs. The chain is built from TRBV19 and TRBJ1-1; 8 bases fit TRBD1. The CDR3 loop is CASSVDRVPNTEAFF. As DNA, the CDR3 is TGTGCCAGTAGTGTGGACAGGGTACCGAACACTGAAGCTTTCTTT.